The 2 T cell receptor beta chains below come from one sample, sequenced in a study of T-cell reconstitution after alpha-beta-depleted transplantation in children. Preparation of the TCRbeta library involved a method that used unique molecular identifiers. MiXCR was run by TCRdb on the PCR reads, yielding one entry per CDR3 protein. Of 95,000 to 120,000 distinct CDR3 sequences listed, approximately 6.4% are singletons. The source was PBMCs, mostly from graft donor cells, collected 360 days after TCRalphabeta/CD19-depleted stem cell transplant. The receptors come from a male patient aged 2-15 years who had a stem cell transplant for acute lymphoblastic leukemia, so the T cells may come from the graft donor.

In this sample, this clonotype turned up many times. The rearrangement joins TRBV28 to TRBJ2-3; 8 nucleotides align to TRBD1. Germline V gene data show CDR1 as MDHEN and CDR2 as SYDVKM. This CDR3 is built from 15 residues. J gave up 3 bases and V 6 bases, and 8 bases lay outside the gene matches. The DNA of the CDR3 is TGTGCCAGCAGGGCCAGGGGGCCGATGACAGATACGCAGTATTTT. Protein sequence: CASRARGPMTDTQYF.

This clonotype was counted only a few times. In this CDR3 the conserved last residue, phenylalanine or tryptophan, is missing, so a read error is likely. No DNA is shown, since the ends of the CDR3 on it are uncertain; the CDR3 is the one TCRdb lists. The V gene is TRBV7-3, the J gene TRBJ1-2; the tabulated D call, TRBD1, remains unverified against the DNA. Termini included, the CDR3 measures 11 amino acids. Germline V gene lookup returns CDR1 SGHTA and CDR2 FQGTGA. CDR3: CASSFSGTASV.